A single sample is the source of the 4 T cell receptor beta chains below, sequenced in a study of cytomegalovirus exposure and HLA in healthy donors. The PCR had 60 Vbeta and 13 Jbeta primers. Clones were sequenced by immunoSEQ multiplex PCR, and TCRdb holds only the in-frame ones, with some missing. The top ten clones hold approximately 4.8% of a sample with about 190,000 clones, more than 70% of them seen once. The sequenced sample was PBMCs. Receptor source: a man aged 25-45 years in good health and CMV-seropositive.

V is TRBV28 and J is TRBJ2-7; possibly TRBD1 for D (5 bases). With 1 base removed from V and 2 bases from J, the gap between germline ends came to 9 bases. The CDR3 is 14 amino acids. Germline assignment: CDR1 MDHEN and CDR2 SYDVKM. CDR3 sequence reads: CASSLFSRAYEQYF. The CDR3 nucleotides read TGTGCCAGCAGTTTATTTTCCAGGGCCTACGAGCAGTACTTC.

The rearrangement uses TRBV6-5 and TRBJ1-5, with 7 bases aligning to TRBD1. The CDR3 consists of 14 residues. After removal of 6 bases from V and 7 bases from J, the junction contained 9 bases not matched to a gene. In germline, CDR1 is MNHEY, CDR2 SVGAGI. CDR3 amino acids: CASRGTGAGQPQHF. CDR3 DNA: TGTGCCAGCAGAGGTACAGGGGCGGGGCAGCCCCAGCATTTT.

The rearrangement joins TRBV29-1 to TRBJ1-2; D is perhaps TRBD1 (6 bases). Germline assignment: CDR1 SQVTM and CDR2 ANQGSEA. Trimming pared 5 bases from V and 2 bases from J, leaving 12 bases between. The CDR3 is made up of 13 amino acids. CDR3 amino acids: CSVLRTVNYGYTF. CDR3 DNA: TGCAGCGTTCTTCGGACAGTAAACTATGGCTACACCTTC.

This clone was observed a few times. This sequence joins TRBV5-6 and TRBJ2-7, with D possibly matching TRBD2 (5 bases). The CDR3 sequence is 16 residues long. The V end lost 1 base, the J end lost 7 bases, and 21 bases lay between the germline ends. CDR1 and CDR2 (germline): SGHDT, YYEEEE. In DNA, the CDR3 is TGTGCCAGCAGCTTGTTTTCGGTAGCGTTGAACTTAGAGCAGTACTTC. Translating it yields CASSLFSVALNLEQYF.